Included here is one T cell receptor (beta chain) sequence, with context. The data stem from a study of CD8+ T cells in alopecia areata. Stated treatment: oral pan-JAK inhibitor, 5-10 mg twice daily. Reverse transcription of extracted RNA yielded cDNA, which provided the sequencing template. Using immunoSEQ multiplex PCR, the repertoire was profiled, and TCRdb retains in-frame clones only, with some absent. Of 150,000 to 200,000 clones detected, 50% to 70% appear once; the ten largest clones hold 1.3%. This material consisted of CD4+ T cells sorted from blood, taken around week 49, from a patient treated with tofacitinib. The clonotype comes from a human donor with alopecia areata.

The CDR3 nucleotides are TGTGCCAGCAGCGTCGTGAGGGGCGGGGAGCTGTTTTTT. Its protein is CASSVVRGGELFF. The V call is TRBV11-3, the J call TRBJ2-2, with D perhaps matching TRBD1 or TRBD2 (5 bases each). Germline CDR1 and CDR2: SGHNT and YENEEA. The CDR3 runs to 13 residues. Trimming removed 5 bases at V and 7 bases at J, with 11 bases between.